Listed below are T cell receptor beta chains from one sample, sequenced in a study of preoperative IRX-2 immunotherapy in early breast cancer. Sequenced by immunoSEQ multiplex PCR; TCRdb stores in-frame clones only, minus some. This table holds roughly 26,000 clones, roughly 90% found once. The specimen comprised tumor tissue, sampled after IRX-2 immunotherapy. These receptors were obtained from a human donor with breast cancer. The CDR3 runs from the conserved cysteine through the conserved F or W. A D gene is named only where the DNA matches it firmly. Size values are once, few and many counts, or a class for expanded clones, and some rows have none.

clone size,CDR3 length,J gene,D gene,V gene,CDR3 DNA,CDR3 protein
once,17,TRBJ1-4,NA,TRBV5-1,TGCGCCAGCAGCTTCAACTCACCTGTTGCAACTAATGAAAAACTGTTTTTT,CASSFNSPVATNEKLFF
NA,14,TRBJ1-2,NA,TRBV30,TGTGCCTGGAGTGGTGGACTCGCGAACTATGGCTACACCTTC,CAWSGGLANYGYTF
NA,13,TRBJ2-5,NA,TRBV7-9,TGTGCCAGCAGCTTAGGAGGGGAAGAGACCCAGTACTTC,CASSLGGEETQYF
NA,15,TRBJ1-5,NA,TRBV4-2,TGTGCCAGCAGCCGGATCTCCGGGGGAGATGGGCCCCAGCATTTT,CASSRISGGDGPQHF
NA,13,TRBJ2-5,NA,TRBV29-1,TGCAGCGTTTCTTCGGACGGATTAGAGACCCAGTACTTC,CSVSSDGLETQYF
NA,11,TRBJ2-7,NA,TRBV25-1,TGTGCCAGCAGTCCGGGCTACGAGCAGTACTTC,CASSPGYEQYF
NA,13,TRBJ2-1,TRBD2,TRBV25-1,TGTGCCAGCAGGACTAGCGGAAACAATGAGCAGTTCTTC,CASRTSGNNEQFF
NA,14,TRBJ2-7,TRBD1,TRBV7-3,TGTGCCAGCAGCTCCGGGACAGGGACCTACGAGCAGTACTTC,CASSSGTGTYEQYF
NA,15,TRBJ1-3,TRBD1,TRBV7-9,TGTGCCACCCCGTTTTACAGGGGCGGTGGAAACACCATATATTTT,CATPFYRGGGNTIYF
NA,16,TRBJ1-3,NA,TRBV7-2,TGTGCCAGCAGCTTGACAGATCCCAGCTCTGGAAACACCATATATTTT,CASSLTDPSSGNTIYF
NA,16,TRBJ1-6,NA,TRBV19,TGTGCCAGTAGTATTGGAGACAGGATGACCTTTTTGGCCCTCCACTTT,CASSIGDRMTFLALHF
NA,13,TRBJ2-4,TRBD1,TRBV6-1,TGTGCCAGGGGCCGGGACAGCAAAAACATTCAGTACTTC,CARGRDSKNIQYF
NA,14,TRBJ2-2,TRBD1,TRBV5-1,TGCGCCAGCAATCATGGACAGGGGACCGGGGAGCTGTTTTTT,CASNHGQGTGELFF
NA,15,TRBJ2-2,NA,TRBV5-1,TGCGCCAGCAGCTTGGCTCCCGACTACACCGGGGAGCTGTTTTTT,CASSLAPDYTGELFF
NA,15,TRBJ1-2,NA,TRBV7-2,TGTGCCAGCAGCCGGGGAATAGGCAGGGGCTATGGCTACACCTTC,CASSRGIGRGYGYTF
NA,15,TRBJ1-5,NA,TRBV19,TGTGCCAGTAGTAGGTTGGAGACTAGCAATCAGCCCCAGCATTTT,CASSRLETSNQPQHF
NA,14,TRBJ2-7,TRBD1,TRBV7-3,TGTGCCAGCAGCTTAAGTGGGACAGGGGGAGAGCAGTACTTC,CASSLSGTGGEQYF
NA,12,TRBJ1-6,NA,TRBV27,TGTGCCAGCAGTCCGAACAGGGTCACCCTCCACTTT,CASSPNRVTLHF
once,17,TRBJ1-5,NA,TRBV4-2,TGTGCCAGCAGCCAAGATTACCCAACAGGGAAATATCAGCCCCAGCATTTT,CASSQDYPTGKYQPQHF
NA,14,TRBJ2-3,NA,TRBV27,TGTGCCAGCAGTTTCAACGACGCGGGGTATACGCAGTATTTT,CASSFNDAGYTQYF
NA,16,TRBJ2-3,TRBD2,TRBV18,TGTGCCAGCTCACCTCCCGCCACGGGGGGGACAGATACGCAGTATTTT,CASSPPATGGTDTQYF
NA,12,TRBJ2-2,TRBD1,TRBV29-1,TGCAGCGTTGAGACAGGGCCCGGGGAGCTGTTTTTT,CSVETGPGELFF
NA,15,TRBJ1-6,NA,TRBV2,TGTGCCAGCAGTGAGGTAGGGGCTCTTGATTCACCCCTCCACTTT,CASSEVGALDSPLHF
NA,16,TRBJ2-6,TRBD1,TRBV29-1,TGCAGCGTCGGGACAGGGGGCTTTCCTGGGGCCAACGTCCTGACTTTC,CSVGTGGFPGANVLTF
NA,13,TRBJ1-2,NA,TRBV5-4,TGTGCCAGCAGCTTTGAGGGAAACTATGGCTACACCTTC,CASSFEGNYGYTF
NA,16,TRBJ2-2,TRBD2,TRBV9,TGTGCCAGCAGCCCCCCAGCGGGGGGCTACACCGGGGAGCTGTTTTTT,CASSPPAGGYTGELFF
NA,14,TRBJ1-6,NA,TRBV14,TGTGCCAGCAGCCATGGAACCGGCGGTTCACCCCTCCACTTT,CASSHGTGGSPLHF
NA,15,TRBJ2-1,NA,TRBV7-2,TGTGCCAGCAGCTTCATGGCCTTGTCGTACAATGAGCAGTTCTTC,CASSFMALSYNEQFF
NA,15,TRBJ1-1,NA,TRBV7-9,TGTGCCAGCAGCTTAGAGAGGGCCGGCCGCGCTGAAGCTTTCTTT,CASSLERAGRAEAFF